A single sample is the source of the 25 T cell receptor beta chains below, sequenced in a study of blood T cell repertoires in COVID-19. Sequencing was performed with immunoSEQ multiplex PCR; in TCRdb, only in-frame clones are kept and a portion is missing. The sample includes 95,000 to 110,000 clones, roughly nine tenths of them seen just once. Sequences were obtained from peripheral blood. These TCRs come from a human donor in a cohort sampled during active COVID-19.

The V gene is TRBV24-1, the J gene TRBJ2-7; 10 bases agree with TRBD1. V lost 12 bases, J lost 2 bases, and 12 bases stayed unmatched. The V gene's germline CDR1 is KGHDR and CDR2 SFDVKD. The CDR3 length is 15 residues. CDR3 DNA sequence: TGTGCCGCTTACAGGACAGGGGGGCCCACCTACGAGCAGTACTTC. Protein sequence: CAAYRTGGPTYEQYF.

In nucleotides, the CDR3 is TGTGCCAGCAGAAGGACTAAGATGGGAAACATTCAGTACTTC. Translating it yields CASRRTKMGNIQYF. The chain carries TRBV2 and TRBJ2-4; weak D call: TRBD2 (6 bases). Per the germline V gene, CDR1 is SNHLY and CDR2 is FYNNEI. V was cut by 6 bases and J by 6 bases, with 15 bases left in between. The CDR3 totals 14 residues.

The chain is built from TRBV7-3 and TRBJ2-1, with 13 bases lining up with TRBD2. The germline gives CDR1 SGHTA, CDR2 FQGTGA. V lost 5 bases to trimming and J lost 4 bases; unmatched junction nucleotides: 5. The CDR3 contains 16 residues. This CDR3 is CASSRGLAGPYNEQFF. The DNA for the CDR3 is TGTGCCAGCAGCCGGGGACTAGCGGGACCATACAATGAGCAGTTCTTC.

The chain joins TRBV6-5 to TRBJ1-5; 8 bases match TRBD1. Trimming took 4 bases from V and 2 from J; bases not matched to a gene: 4. The CDR3 is 15 residues long. CDR1 MNHEY and CDR2 SVGAGI come from the germline V gene. CDR3 region: CASSSVQGGNQPQHF. CDR3 sequence (DNA): TGTGCCAGCAGTTCCGTACAGGGGGGCAATCAGCCCCAGCATTTT.

This chain uses TRBV3-1 (or the pseudogene TRBV3-2) with TRBJ1-2, with D tentatively TRBD1 (6 bases). Trimming removed 4 bases from V and 3 bases from J, with 15 bases in between. The CDR3 consists of 15 residues. Germline CDR1 is LGHDT and CDR2 is YNNKEL (reference sequence). The CDR3 protein is CASSLQQGPHYGYTF. The CDR3 DNA reads TGTGCCAGCAGCCTTCAACAGGGCCCTCACTATGGCTACACCTTC.

The chain joins TRBV7-9 to TRBJ2-7; 9 bases map to TRBD1. Looked up from germline, CDR1 is SEHNR and CDR2 is FQNEAQ (reference sequence). The J segment lost 5 bases and the V segment lost 5 bases, leaving 1 base of the junction unmatched. The CDR3 length is 12 residues. CDR3 amino acids: CASSRTGDEQYF. The CDR3 DNA reads as TGTGCCAGCAGCCGGACAGGGGACGAGCAGTACTTC. The variable domain in full, completed from reference TRBV7-9 and TRBJ2-7, reads DTGVSQNPRHKITKRGQNVTFRCDPISEHNRLYWYRQTLGQGPEFLTYFQNEAQLEKSRLLSDRFSAERPKGSFSTLEIQRTEQGDSAMYLCASSRTGDEQYFGPGTRLTVT.

This sequence joins TRBV11-1 and TRBJ2-5, with a tentative D call TRBD1 (5 bases). This CDR3 contains 16 residues. V dropped 5 bases and J dropped 2 bases, with 18 bases sitting between them. The germline CDR1 and CDR2 sequences are SGHAT and FQDESV (reference sequence). In nucleotides, the CDR3 is TGTGCCAGCAGCCCGGTGGCACAGGCGTCACAAGAGACCCAGTACTTC. It yields the protein CASSPVAQASQETQYF.

The chain links TRBV19 to TRBJ1-5; D is undetermined. V was trimmed by 5 bases and J by 5 bases, leaving 16 bases between them. CDR3 length: 15 residues. Germline assignment: CDR1 LNHDA and CDR2 SQIVND (reference sequence). The CDR3 nucleotides read TGTGCCAGTAGTCCCCGGCCGGGCGGGGATCAGCCCCAGCATTTT. It is translated as CASSPRPGGDQPQHF.

This rearrangement joins TRBV2 to TRBJ2-3; 15 nucleotides line up with TRBD2. The CDR3 loop spans 17 amino acids. J lost 5 bases, V lost 7 bases, and 10 bases had no gene match. Germline V gene data show CDR1 as SNHLY and CDR2 as FYNNEI. CDR3 sequence (DNA): TGTGCCAGCACCGGACTAGCGGGGGGGCCCAGAGTAGATACGCAGTATTTT. Its translation: CASTGLAGGPRVDTQYF. The variable domain in full, with the rest retrieved from reference TRBV2 and TRBJ2-3, is EPEVTQTPSHQVTQMGQEVILRCVPISNHLYFYWYRQILGQKVEFLVSFYNNEISEKSEIFDDQFSVERPDGSNFTLKIRSTKLEDSAMYFCASTGLAGGPRVDTQYFGPGTRLTVL.

In the case of this clone: Other nucleotide sequences in the sample specify the same CDR3. This chain joins TRBV6-5 and TRBJ2-1; 11 bases agree with TRBD1. The CDR3 is made up of 15 amino acids. J was trimmed by 2 bases and V by 6 bases; bases with no gene match: 3. Germline lookup yields CDR1 MNHEY and CDR2 SVGAGI. Here the CDR3 reads CASSPGQGAYNEQFF. CDR3 bases: TGTGCCAGCAGCCCGGGACAGGGGGCCTACAATGAGCAGTTCTTC.

V is TRBV15 and J is TRBJ1-4; D gene unclear. Germline CDR1 LNHNV, CDR2 YYDKDF (reference sequence). The CDR3 extends over 15 amino acids. Trimming took 1 base from V and 4 from J, leaving 10 bases between them. The DNA for the CDR3 is TGTGCCACCAGCAGAGCCGGGAGATTTAATGAAAAACTGTTTTTT. Translating it yields CATSRAGRFNEKLFF.

The rearrangement uses TRBV4-1 and TRBJ2-5; 12 bases are shared with TRBD2. CDR1 is MGHRA and CDR2 is YSYEKL in the germline V gene. The CDR3 consists of 16 residues. V shed 2 bases, J shed 4 bases, and the junction held 5 bases outside the gene matches. The CDR3 loop is CASSQRLAGVGETQYF. The CDR3 DNA sequence: TGCGCCAGCAGCCAACGACTAGCGGGAGTTGGAGAGACCCAGTACTTC.

CDR3 nucleotide sequence: TGTGCCAGCAGGGGGACAGACACCTACGAGCAGTACTTC. This sequence encodes CASRGTDTYEQYF. The chain links TRBV28 to TRBJ2-7; 7 nucleotides agree with TRBD1. Unmatched junction bases numbered 4, after V lost 6 bases and J lost 2 bases. The CDR3 covers 13 residues. CDR1 is MDHEN, CDR2 SYDVKM, per germline.

This sequence joins TRBV18 and TRBJ1-5, with a possible D match to TRBD1 (6 bases). This CDR3 contains 15 residues. V was pared by 9 bases and J by 1 base, with 16 bases between. The germline gives CDR1 KGHSH, CDR2 LQKENI. In nucleotides, the CDR3 is TGTGCCAGTGACATACAGGGACGGAGCAATCAGCCCCAGCATTTT. Its translation: CASDIQGRSNQPQHF.

This chain joins TRBV5-1 and TRBJ2-1; 13 bases are shared with TRBD2. V trimming: 1 base; J trimming: 2 bases; junction bases outside the gene matches: 6. The CDR3 is made up of 18 amino acids. Looked up from germline, CDR1 is SGHRS and CDR2 is YFSETQ. CDR3 sequence: CASSLTSGGASTYNEQFF. The DNA for the CDR3 is TGCGCCAGCAGCTTGACTAGCGGGGGGGCTTCGACCTACAATGAGCAGTTCTTC.

The rearrangement links TRBV9 to TRBJ2-2; unclear D gene. The CDR3 totals 16 residues. Trimming took off 0 bases at V and 3 bases at J, with 12 bases between the two ends. The germline V gene encodes CDR1 SGDLS and CDR2 YYNGEE. The CDR3 is CASSVASRTYTGELFF. CDR3 in DNA: TGTGCCAGCAGCGTAGCTTCTAGAACTTACACCGGGGAGCTGTTTTTT. The full variable domain, rest sourced from reference TRBV9 and TRBJ2-2, is DSGVTQTPKHLITATGQRVTLRCSPRSGDLSVYWYQQSLDQGLQFLIQYYNGEERAKGNILERFSAQQFPDLHSELNLSSLELGDSALYFCASSVASRTYTGELFFGEGSRLTVL.

The genes are TRBV5-6 and TRBJ2-4; D unclear. Germline V gives CDR1 SGHDT, CDR2 YYEEEE. The CDR3 runs 16 residues. Trimming removed 5 bases from V and 0 bases from J, with 15 bases in between. In nucleotides, the CDR3 is TGTGCCAGCAGTTCCAGTGTTACCCTAGCCAAAAACATTCAGTACTTC. Protein sequence: CASSSSVTLAKNIQYF.

The chain employs TRBV15 and TRBJ1-1; tentative D call: TRBD1 (6 bases). Per germline, CDR1 LNHNV and CDR2 YYDKDF (reference sequence). Trimming removed 1 base from V and 4 bases from J, with 10 bases in between. CDR3 length equals 14 residues. CDR3 protein: CATSRAGGATEAFF. In nucleotides, the CDR3 is TGTGCCACCAGCAGAGCCGGGGGGGCCACTGAAGCTTTCTTT.

This clone has only one observation. This chain links TRBV24-1 with TRBJ2-2; tentative D call: TRBD1 (6 bases). The CDR3 covers 16 residues. V dropped 1 base and J dropped 7 bases, with 15 bases sitting between them. From germline, CDR1 is KGHDR and CDR2 SFDVKD. The CDR3 reads CATSDLHQDSNGELFF. The DNA for the CDR3 is TGTGCCACCAGTGATTTACACCAGGACAGCAACGGGGAGCTGTTTTTT.

The rearrangement links TRBV28 to TRBJ2-5, with TRBD2 matching 10 bases. Unmatched junction bases numbered 5, after V lost 1 base and J lost 0 bases. Germline V gene data show CDR1 as MDHEN and CDR2 as SYDVKM. The length of the CDR3 is 17 residues. This chain's CDR3 is CASSLSLAGVYQETQYF. The CDR3 coding sequence is TGTGCCAGCAGTTTATCTCTAGCGGGGGTGTACCAAGAGACCCAGTACTTC.

The chain couples TRBV9 to TRBJ1-2; D is unclear. Trimming removed 0 bases at V and 4 bases at J, with 7 bases between. Germline CDR1 SGDLS, CDR2 YYNGEE. The CDR3 length is 13 residues. As DNA, the CDR3 is TGTGCCAGCAGCGTAGGGGCCCTCTATGGCTACACCTTC. It specifies CASSVGALYGYTF.

This chain joins TRBV2 and TRBJ2-3, with 14 positions matching TRBD2. Trimming took 0 bases from V and 2 from J; bases not matched to a gene: 7. The CDR3 has 19 residues. CDR1 SNHLY and CDR2 FYNNEI come from the germline V gene. The CDR3, as DNA: TGTGCCAGCAGTGAAGCGCCGGGACTAGCGGGAGACTACACAGATACGCAGTATTTT. Encoded protein: CASSEAPGLAGDYTDTQYF. The variable domain in full, with the rest retrieved from reference TRBV2 and TRBJ2-3, is EPEVTQTPSHQVTQMGQEVILRCVPISNHLYFYWYRQILGQKVEFLVSFYNNEISEKSEIFDDQFSVERPDGSNFTLKIRSTKLEDSAMYFCASSEAPGLAGDYTDTQYFGPGTRLTVL.

This clone has a single count. This chain joins TRBV10-3 and TRBJ1-5; tentative D call: TRBD1 (6 bases). Trimming removed 0 bases at V and 0 bases at J, with 9 bases between. The CDR3 consists of 16 residues. Looked up from germline, CDR1 is ENHRY and CDR2 is SYGVKD. CDR3 DNA: TGTGCCATCAGTGAGTCAACAGGGAATAGCAATCAGCCCCAGCATTTT. Residues: CAISESTGNSNQPQHF.

V usage is TRBV18 and J usage is TRBJ1-5; weak D call: TRBD1 (5 bases). Germline-derived CDR1 and CDR2 are KGHSH and LQKENI. V lost 0 bases and J 4 bases, leaving 10 bases between the germline ends. CDR3 length: 15 residues. Written as DNA, the CDR3 is TGTGCCAGCTCACCACCTGGTCAGGGAAATCAGCCCCAGCATTTT. Translation: CASSPPGQGNQPQHF.

The CDR3 here is CASRGTGSGPHNEQFF. The CDR3 bases are TGTGCCAGCAGGGGGACAGGCTCCGGGCCCCACAATGAGCAGTTCTTC. This chain links TRBV2 with TRBJ2-1; 8 bases line up with TRBD1. The V gene end was trimmed by 6 bases and the J gene end by 5 bases; junction bases not matched to a gene: 12. Germline assignment: CDR1 SNHLY and CDR2 FYNNEI. The length of the CDR3 is 16 residues.